The present entry profiles one T cell receptor beta chain with its context. V lost 5 bases, J lost 3 bases, and 9 bases stayed unmatched. The CDR3 covers 15 residues. The V gene's germline CDR1 is LNHDA and CDR2 SQIVND (reference sequence). This record belongs to a study of Ad26.COV2.S vaccination and SARS-CoV-2 variants. Treatment indicated: some 19 received Ad26.COV2.S at low or high dose, single or two shots; about 5 received placebo; per-sample allocation not given. Material that was analyzed had been drawn on day 63 after the first vaccine or placebo injection. Only in-frame clones appear in the TCRdb table, and some are missing; sequencing was by immunoSEQ multiplex PCR. The sample holds about 460,000 clones, around 89% seen once.

This sample comprised peripheral blood, obtained in a trial of Ad26.COV2.S vaccine versus placebo. The chain couples TRBV19 to TRBJ2-7, with 8 bases that match TRBD2. This TCR derives from a person aged 18 to 65 who received the Ad26.COV2.S COVID-19 vaccine or a placebo. The CDR3 DNA sequence: TGTGCCAGTAGTCCCACTAGCGGACTTTACTACGAGCAGTACTTC. As protein: CASSPTSGLYYEQYF.